This T cell receptor (beta chain) was documented in a study of blood T cell repertoires in COVID-19 (TCRdb year 2020). Background on the whole study: Collaborator samples came from the United States, Italy and Spain and covered acute and convalescent phases of COVID-19. The prospective study material was composed of cDNA or gDNA derived from T cells, B-cell-depleted T cells, or PBMCs. A de-identified subject ID, COVID-19 status, age in years and sex were almost always included in the sample metadata. The samples were drawn from two sources: the first 160 participants of the ongoing ImmuneRACE study, and 1,200 or so subjects contributed by 6 global collaborators. The repertoires were released in a freely available public database intended as a resource for research on the immune response to SARS-CoV-2. Where available, HLA class I and class II types were obtained from metadata supplied by the sample provider rather than from assay-based typing. Deeply sampled blood TCRbeta repertoires from subjects exposed to, actively infected with, or recovered from COVID-19 were included in the dataset.

TCRbeta CDR3 regions were amplified from genomic DNA using the immunoSEQ Assay, a bias-controlled multiplex PCR. The authors processed their data as follows. The number of nucleated cells in each sample was estimated by amplification of reference gene primers within the assay. To quantify the absolute abundance of each unique TCRbeta CDR3 rearrangement, sequence reads were collapsed and filtered. For each sample, productive Simpson clonality was calculated by taking the square root of Simpson's diversity index across productive rearrangements. TCRdb's version of the immuneACCESS table is confined to in-frame rearrangements and falls short of the full clone set. An unresolved V gene accounts for under half of the shortfall where checked; the remainder is of unknown origin. That table supplies the V and J calls and clone size; D and trimming were determined from the DNA. This sample is represented by some 150,000 clones; 65% to 85% of them were singletons. The top ten clonotypes cover around 8.6% of the sample.

Collaborating institutions collected whole blood in K2EDTA tubes following their own protocols. Collaborator samples were shipped for TCRbeta analysis as frozen whole blood, isolated PBMCs, or DNA extracted from either sample type. From the germline V gene, CDR1 is SGHAT and CDR2 is FQNNGV. The CDR3 goes from the cysteine to the phenylalanine over 15 residues. The CDR3 DNA has 45 bases and is translated from base 1. Trimming removed 5 bases from V and 0 bases from J, leaving 13 bases between the germline ends. Overall results and qualifications from the work: Clinical and demographic metadata were provided uncurated, with the amount varying by source and participant.

This clone was counted a single time. The antigen this receptor binds is unknown. No base-level quality is on record; no much larger clone is a single base apart. The sequenced sample consisted of peripheral blood. The chain is assembled from TRBV11-2 and TRBJ1-1; the D region possibly corresponds to TRBD1 (6 bases align). This TCR came from a human donor in a cohort sampled during active COVID-19. Read as DNA, the sequence is TGTGCCAGCAGCCGGACAGTAGGCATGAACACTGAAGCTTTCTTT. The translation is CASSRTVGMNTEAFF.